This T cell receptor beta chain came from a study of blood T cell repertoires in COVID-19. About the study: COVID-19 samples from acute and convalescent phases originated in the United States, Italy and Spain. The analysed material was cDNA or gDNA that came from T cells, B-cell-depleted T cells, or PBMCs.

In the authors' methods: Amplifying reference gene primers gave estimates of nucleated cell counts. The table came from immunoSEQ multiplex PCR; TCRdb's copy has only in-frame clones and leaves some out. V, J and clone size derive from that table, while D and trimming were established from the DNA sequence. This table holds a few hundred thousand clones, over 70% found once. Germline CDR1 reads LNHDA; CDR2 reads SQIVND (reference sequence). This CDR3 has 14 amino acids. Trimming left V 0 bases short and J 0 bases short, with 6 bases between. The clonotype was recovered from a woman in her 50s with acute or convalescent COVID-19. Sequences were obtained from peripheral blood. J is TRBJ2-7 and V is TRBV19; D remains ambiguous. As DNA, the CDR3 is TGTGCCAGTAGTATAGACCGCGGCTCCTACGAGCAGTACTTC. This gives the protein CASSIDRGSYEQYF.